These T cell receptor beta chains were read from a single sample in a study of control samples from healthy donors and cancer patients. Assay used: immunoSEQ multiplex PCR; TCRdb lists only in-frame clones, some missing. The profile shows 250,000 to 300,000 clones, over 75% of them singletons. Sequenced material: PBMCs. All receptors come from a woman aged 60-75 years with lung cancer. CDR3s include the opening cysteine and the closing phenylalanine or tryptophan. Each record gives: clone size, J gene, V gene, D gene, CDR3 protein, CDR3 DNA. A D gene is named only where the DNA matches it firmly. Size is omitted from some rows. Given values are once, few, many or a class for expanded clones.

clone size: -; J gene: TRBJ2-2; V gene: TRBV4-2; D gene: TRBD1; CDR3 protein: CASNRGQGMAGELFF; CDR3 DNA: TGTGCCAGCAACCGGGGACAGGGGATGGCCGGGGAGCTGTTTTTT
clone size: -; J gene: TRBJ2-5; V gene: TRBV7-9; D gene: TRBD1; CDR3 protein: CASSLGQGPGETQYF; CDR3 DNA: TGTGCCAGCAGCTTAGGACAGGGGCCCGGGGAGACCCAGTACTTC
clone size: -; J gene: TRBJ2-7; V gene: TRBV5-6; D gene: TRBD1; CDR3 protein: CASSVGQHYEQYF; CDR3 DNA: TGTGCCAGCAGCGTGGGACAGCACTACGAGCAGTACTTC
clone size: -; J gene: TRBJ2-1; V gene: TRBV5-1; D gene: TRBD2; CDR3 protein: CASQEGTSGTYNEQFF; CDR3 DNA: TGCGCCAGCCAGGAGGGGACTAGCGGGACCTACAATGAGCAGTTCTTC
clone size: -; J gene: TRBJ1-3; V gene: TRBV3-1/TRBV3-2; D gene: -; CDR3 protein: CASSPEFWESGNTIYF; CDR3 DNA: TGTGCCAGCAGCCCTGAATTTTGGGAGTCTGGAAACACCATATATTTT
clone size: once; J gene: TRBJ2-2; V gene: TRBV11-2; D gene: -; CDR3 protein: CASSSDRTGELFF; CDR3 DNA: TGTGCCAGCAGCTCCGACAGAACCGGGGAGCTGTTTTTT
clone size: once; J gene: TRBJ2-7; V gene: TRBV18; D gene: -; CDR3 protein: CASSPQGVFNEQYF; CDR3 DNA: TGTGCCAGCTCACCACAGGGGGTGTTCAACGAGCAGTACTTC
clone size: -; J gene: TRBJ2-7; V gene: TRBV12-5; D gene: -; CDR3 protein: CASRTLSYEQYF; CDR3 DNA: TGTGCTAGCCGGACTCTCTCCTACGAGCAGTACTTC
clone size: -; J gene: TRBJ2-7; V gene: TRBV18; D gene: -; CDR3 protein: CASSPPTGLTTYEQYF; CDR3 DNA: TGTGCCAGCTCACCACCGACGGGCCTCACTACCTACGAGCAGTACTTC
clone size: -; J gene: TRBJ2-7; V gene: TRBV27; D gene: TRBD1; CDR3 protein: CASSLGLVDRGYEQYF; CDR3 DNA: TGTGCCAGCAGTTTAGGGTTAGTGGACAGGGGCTACGAGCAGTACTTC
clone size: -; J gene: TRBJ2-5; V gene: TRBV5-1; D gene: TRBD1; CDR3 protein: CASSFGPGQGLKTQYF; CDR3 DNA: TGCGCCAGCAGCTTTGGGCCGGGACAGGGCCTGAAGACCCAGTACTTC
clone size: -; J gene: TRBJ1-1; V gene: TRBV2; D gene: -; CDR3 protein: CASSEWLEAFF; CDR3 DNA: TGTGCCAGCAGTGAATGGTTAGAAGCTTTCTTT
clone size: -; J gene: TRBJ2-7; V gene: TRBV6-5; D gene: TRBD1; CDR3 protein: CASSLQGPSYSEQYF; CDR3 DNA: TGTGCCAGCAGTTTACAGGGGCCAAGCTACAGCGAGCAGTACTTC
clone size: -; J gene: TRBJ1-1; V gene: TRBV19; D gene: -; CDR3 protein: CASTSGRRTEAFF; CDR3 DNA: TGTGCCAGTACCTCAGGGAGGCGCACTGAAGCTTTCTTT
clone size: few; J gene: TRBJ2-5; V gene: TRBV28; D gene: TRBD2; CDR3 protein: CASRGGRQETQYF; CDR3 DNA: TGTGCCAGCAGGGGGGGGAGGCAAGAGACCCAGTACTTC
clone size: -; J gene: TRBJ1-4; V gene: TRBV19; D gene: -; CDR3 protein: CASHGTNEKLFF; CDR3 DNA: TGTGCCAGCCACGGTACTAATGAAAAACTGTTTTTT
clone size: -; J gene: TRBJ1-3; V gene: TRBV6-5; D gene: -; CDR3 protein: CASSYRTAPGNTIYF; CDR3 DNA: TGTGCCAGCAGTTACAGGACGGCCCCTGGAAACACCATATATTTT
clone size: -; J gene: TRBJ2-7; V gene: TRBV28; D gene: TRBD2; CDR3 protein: CASSQGTSGSYEQYF; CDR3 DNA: TGTGCCAGCAGTCAAGGGACTAGCGGGAGCTACGAGCAGTACTTC
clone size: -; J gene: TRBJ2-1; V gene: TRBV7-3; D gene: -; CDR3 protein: CASSPHGRPERYNEQFF; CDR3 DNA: TGTGCCAGCAGCCCCCACGGCAGGCCAGAGCGCTACAATGAGCAGTTCTTC
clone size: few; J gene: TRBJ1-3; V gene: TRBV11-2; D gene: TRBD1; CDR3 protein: CASSFPDRVGNTIYF; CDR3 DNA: TGTGCCAGCAGCTTCCCGGACAGGGTTGGAAACACCATATATTTT
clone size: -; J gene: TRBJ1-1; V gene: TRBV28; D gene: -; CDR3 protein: CASSLPQTGAFF; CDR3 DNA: TGTGCCAGCAGTTTACCTCAAACGGGGGCTTTCTTT
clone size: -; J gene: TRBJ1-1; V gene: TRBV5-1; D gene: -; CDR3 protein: CASSALSSTGLGSEAFF; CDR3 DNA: TGCGCCAGCAGCGCGCTGTCCTCCACAGGGTTGGGCAGTGAAGCTTTCTTT
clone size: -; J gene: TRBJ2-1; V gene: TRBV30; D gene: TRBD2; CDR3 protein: CAGAQGGRLDEQFF; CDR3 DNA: TGTGCCGGGGCCCAGGGCGGGAGACTCGATGAGCAGTTCTTC
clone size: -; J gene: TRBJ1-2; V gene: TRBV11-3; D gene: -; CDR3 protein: CASAGGSGYTF; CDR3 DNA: TGTGCCAGCGCGGGGGGTAGTGGCTACACCTTC
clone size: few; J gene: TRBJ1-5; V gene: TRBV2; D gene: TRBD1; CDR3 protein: CASSGTGGNQPQHF; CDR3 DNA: TGTGCCAGCAGTGGGACAGGGGGCAATCAGCCCCAGCATTTT
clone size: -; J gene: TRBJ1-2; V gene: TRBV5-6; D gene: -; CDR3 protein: CASSLVTVNYGYTF; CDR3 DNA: TGTGCCAGCAGCTTGGTGACGGTTAACTATGGCTACACCTTC
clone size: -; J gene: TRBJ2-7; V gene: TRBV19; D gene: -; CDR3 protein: CASSITGDEQYF; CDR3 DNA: TGTGCCAGTAGTATAACCGGGGACGAGCAGTACTTC
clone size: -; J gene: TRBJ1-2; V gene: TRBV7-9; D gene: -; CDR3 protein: CASSLAGGAGGYTF; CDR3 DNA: TGTGCCAGCAGCTTAGCGGGAGGGGCTGGAGGCTACACCTTC
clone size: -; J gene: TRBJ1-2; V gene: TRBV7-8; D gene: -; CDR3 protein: CASSSMRGALGARNGYTF; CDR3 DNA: TGTGCCAGCAGCTCAATGAGGGGGGCGTTGGGAGCAAGAAATGGCTACACCTTC
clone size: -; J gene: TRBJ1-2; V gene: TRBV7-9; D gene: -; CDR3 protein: CASSLDARGPGYTF; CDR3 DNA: TGTGCCAGCAGCTTAGACGCCCGGGGCCCGGGCTACACCTTC
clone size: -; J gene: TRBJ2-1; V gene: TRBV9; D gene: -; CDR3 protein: CASSGSGSSYNEQFF; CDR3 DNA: TGTGCCAGCAGCGGGTCGGGAAGCTCCTACAATGAGCAGTTCTTC
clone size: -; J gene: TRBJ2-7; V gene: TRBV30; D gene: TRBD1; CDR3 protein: CAWSDRAYEQYF; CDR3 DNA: TGTGCCTGGAGCGACAGGGCCTACGAGCAGTACTTC
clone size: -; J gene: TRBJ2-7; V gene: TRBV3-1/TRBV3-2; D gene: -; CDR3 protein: CASSPQGGYYEQYF; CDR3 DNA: TGTGCCAGCAGCCCACAGGGAGGGTACTACGAGCAGTACTTC
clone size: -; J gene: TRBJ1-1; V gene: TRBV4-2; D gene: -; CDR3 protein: CASSQDAGSNTEAFF; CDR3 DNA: TGTGCCAGCAGCCAAGACGCAGGGAGCAACACTGAAGCTTTCTTT
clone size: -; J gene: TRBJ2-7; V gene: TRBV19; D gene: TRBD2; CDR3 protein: CASSILAGAPNEQYF; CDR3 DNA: TGTGCCAGTAGTATTCTAGCGGGGGCCCCGAACGAGCAGTACTTC
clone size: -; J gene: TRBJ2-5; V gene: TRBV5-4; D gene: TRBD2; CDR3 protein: CASSPTPGTSGGEYF; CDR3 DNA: TGTGCCAGCAGTCCTACCCCCGGGACTAGCGGGGGAGAGTACTTC
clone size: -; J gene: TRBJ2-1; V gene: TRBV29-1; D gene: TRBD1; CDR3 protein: CSGGTVNEQFF; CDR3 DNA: TGCAGCGGAGGGACAGTCAATGAGCAGTTCTTC
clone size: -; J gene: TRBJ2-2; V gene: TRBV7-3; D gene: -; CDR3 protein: CASSFLGANTGELFF; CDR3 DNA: TGTGCCAGCAGCTTTTTGGGTGCGAACACCGGGGAGCTGTTTTTT
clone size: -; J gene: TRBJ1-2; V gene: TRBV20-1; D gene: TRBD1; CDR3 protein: CSASEGQYRGYTF; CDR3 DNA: TGCAGTGCTAGTGAGGGACAGTATAGGGGCTACACCTTC
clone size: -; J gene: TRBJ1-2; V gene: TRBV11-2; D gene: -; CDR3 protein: CASSSGPNYGYTF; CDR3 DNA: TGTGCCAGCAGCTCGGGCCCTAACTATGGCTACACCTTC
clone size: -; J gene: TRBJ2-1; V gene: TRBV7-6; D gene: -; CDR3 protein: CASSSYQRNEQFF; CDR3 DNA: TGTGCCAGCAGCTCTTACCAGAGGAATGAGCAGTTCTTC